The 28 T cell receptor beta chains in this list originate from one sample, sequenced in a study of CD4 T cells in relation to SARS-CoV-2 and coronaviruses. Using immunoSEQ multiplex PCR, the repertoire was profiled, and TCRdb retains in-frame clones only, with some absent. The table includes about 59,000 clones, just over 85% detected once. CD4+ T cells from unexposed donors were obtained before the COVID-19 pandemic (2011-2018). The sequenced sample consisted of memory CD4+ T cells from PBMCs. Source of these receptors: a human donor in good health.

This chain joins TRBV6-5 and TRBJ1-4; 9 nucleotides align to TRBD1. Looked up from germline, CDR1 is MNHEY and CDR2 is SVGAGI. V shed 6 bases, J shed 4 bases, and the junction held 6 bases outside the gene matches. CDR3 size: 15 residues. This CDR3 reads CASSQGGQGNEKLFF. CDR3 coding DNA: TGTGCCAGCAGCCAAGGGGGACAGGGTAATGAAAAACTGTTTTTT.

This clone was observed a single time. The V call is TRBV2, the J call TRBJ2-1; a possible D gene is TRBD2 (5 bases). The CDR3 is 15 residues long. The germline gives CDR1 SNHLY, CDR2 FYNNEI. V shed 2 bases and J shed 6 bases, with 14 bases lying between them. CDR3 protein: CASSEIATPGNEQFF. DNA for the CDR3: TGTGCCAGCAGTGAAATAGCGACTCCCGGCAATGAGCAGTTCTTC.

The chain joins TRBV19 to TRBJ2-7; D possibly uses TRBD1 or TRBD2 (5 bases each). Germline V CDR1 and CDR2: LNHDA, SQIVND (reference sequence). This CDR3 region has 15 residues. V lost 1 base and J lost 2, with 12 bases in between. In nucleotides, the CDR3 is TGTGCCAGTAGTATAGGTGGGACGGCAACCTACGAGCAGTACTTC. Translating gives CASSIGGTATYEQYF.

The chain uses TRBV28 and TRBJ2-7; TRBD1 might be the D (5 bases). Germline loops: CDR1 MDHEN, CDR2 SYDVKM. CDR3 length: 14 residues. V lost 5 bases and J 0 bases, leaving 11 bases between the germline ends. The CDR3 bases are TGTGCCAGCAGTAGACAGAAGAGCTCCTACGAGCAGTACTTC. It translates to CASSRQKSSYEQYF.

The chain combines TRBV30 with TRBJ2-7; D is unresolved. The V end lost 4 bases, the J end lost 7 bases, and 14 bases lay between the germline ends. The germline CDR1 and CDR2 sequences are GTSNPN and SVGIG (reference sequence). CDR3 length equals 12 residues. CDR3 DNA: TGTGCCTGGAATCCGATATCCACAGAGCAGTACTTC. It translates to CAWNPISTEQYF.

The gene calls are TRBV2 and TRBJ2-7, with 8 nucleotides matching TRBD2. The CDR3 has 14 residues. V lost 5 bases to trimming and J lost 3 bases; unmatched junction nucleotides: 6. From germline, CDR1 is SNHLY and CDR2 FYNNEI. CDR3 sequence: CASSSSGTSYEQYF. The CDR3, as DNA: TGTGCCAGCAGTTCTTCCGGGACTAGCTACGAGCAGTACTTC.

The chain joins TRBV7-2 to TRBJ2-1, with D perhaps matching TRBD1 or TRBD2 (6 bases each). Between the trimmed V and J ends, which lost 4 bases and 7 bases, there was a span of 17 bases. This CDR3 is built from 15 residues. CDR1 is SGHTA and CDR2 is FQGNSA in the germline V gene. This CDR3 is CASSWRAGERNEQFF. CDR3 bases: TGTGCCAGCAGCTGGAGGGCAGGGGAAAGGAATGAGCAGTTCTTC.

The V call is TRBV7-3, the J call TRBJ1-6; D is ambiguous. Looked up from germline, CDR1 is SGHTA and CDR2 is FQGTGA. V lost 5 bases and J lost 7, with 9 bases in between. CDR3 length equals 13 residues. CDR3 DNA sequence: TGTGCCAGCAGCCCCACCCAAAATTCACCCCTCCACTTT. This codes for CASSPTQNSPLHF.

The rearrangement joins TRBV24-1 to TRBJ2-1, with 10 bases matching TRBD2. Per germline, CDR1 KGHDR and CDR2 SFDVKD. V was pared by 5 bases and J by 2 bases, with 5 bases of the junction left unmatched. This CDR3 has 16 amino acids. In DNA, the CDR3 is TGTGCCACCAGTGCTTCTAGCGGGAGTGCCTACAATGAGCAGTTCTTC. Translation gives CATSASSGSAYNEQFF.

This sequence joins TRBV12-3 or TRBV12-4 and TRBJ1-1; a possible D gene is TRBD1 (5 bases). The V end lost 3 bases, the J end lost 2 bases, and 7 bases lay between the germline ends. This CDR3 has 13 amino acids. CDR3 nucleotide sequence: TGTGCCAGCAGTTTCCAGGGAAACACTGAAGCTTTCTTT. The encoded protein is CASSFQGNTEAFF.

The V and J genes are TRBV11-2 and TRBJ1-4; D is unclear. Trimming cost V 5 bases and J 3 bases, with 10 bases left between them. Germline-derived CDR1 and CDR2 are SGHAT and FQNNGV. CDR3 length: 14 residues. DNA of the CDR3: TGTGCCAGCAGCACGGGTCCGGCTAATGAAAAACTGTTTTTT. Encoded protein: CASSTGPANEKLFF.

The gene calls are TRBV28 and TRBJ2-7; D gene ambiguous. The CDR3 has 10 amino acids. Germline V gene sequence: CDR1 MDHEN, CDR2 SYDVKM. V was shortened by 5 bases and J by 7 bases, with 6 bases between the two germline ends. This chain's CDR3 is CASSMGEQYF. For the CDR3, the DNA is TGTGCCAGCAGTATGGGGGAGCAGTACTTC.

The chain joins TRBV5-1 to TRBJ1-6, with no clear D. The CDR3 covers 14 residues. Germline V lookup: CDR1 SGHRS, CDR2 YFSETQ. Trimming left V 4 bases short and J 5 bases short, with 10 bases between. CDR3 bases: TGCGCCAGCAGCAGGACCGGAGATAATTCACCCCTCCACTTT. Translation gives CASSRTGDNSPLHF.

The gene calls are TRBV7-9 and TRBJ2-1; D is perhaps TRBD1 (7 bases). Germline CDR1 reads SEHNR; CDR2 reads FQNEAQ (reference sequence). With 5 bases removed from V and 9 bases from J, the gap between germline ends came to 26 bases. There are 17 residues in the CDR3. The chain's CDR3 is CASSETVQGGTLGEQFF. CDR3 bases: TGTGCCAGCAGCGAAACCGTTCAGGGGGGAACGTTAGGTGAGCAGTTCTTC. The full variable domain, completed using reference TRBV7-9 and TRBJ2-1, is DTGVSQNPRHKITKRGQNVTFRCDPISEHNRLYWYRQTLGQGPEFLTYFQNEAQLEKSRLLSDRFSAERPKGSFSTLEIQRTEQGDSAMYLCASSETVQGGTLGEQFFGPGTRLTVL.

This chain connects TRBV28 to TRBJ2-7; no definite D call. V was clipped by 11 bases and J by 4 bases, with 21 bases between them. CDR3 length: 14 residues. The germline V gene encodes CDR1 MDHEN and CDR2 SYDVKM. The CDR3 DNA sequence: TGTGCCCCTAGAGAAAATTTTGGCCTATACGAGCAGTACTTC. Its translation is CAPRENFGLYEQYF.

The V and J genes are TRBV7-2 and TRBJ1-2; 10 positions agree with TRBD1. From germline, CDR1 is SGHTA and CDR2 FQGNSA. This CDR3 has 14 amino acids. J gave up 4 bases and V 5 bases, and 4 bases lay outside the gene matches. This chain's CDR3 is CASSQGQGVYGYTF. The CDR3 coding sequence is TGTGCCAGCAGCCAAGGACAGGGGGTCTATGGCTACACCTTC.

The V and J genes are TRBV6-1 and TRBJ2-4, with TRBD2 matching 9 bases. The CDR3 is 19 residues long. From germline, CDR1 is MNHNS and CDR2 SASEGT. V dropped 3 bases and J dropped 5; count of bases not matched to a gene: 17. The CDR3 region is CASSDRRRVAGEGENIQYF. CDR3 coding DNA: TGTGCCAGCAGTGACCGAAGACGGGTAGCGGGAGAGGGGGAAAACATTCAGTACTTC.

The rearrangement joins TRBV11-1 to TRBJ2-7, with 12 bases aligning to TRBD2. Germline lookup yields CDR1 SGHAT and CDR2 FQDESV (reference sequence). The CDR3 extends over 14 amino acids. The junction had 2 bases not matched to a gene; V was cut back by 5 bases and J by 3 bases. The CDR3: CASSPGLAGYEQYF. CDR3 DNA sequence: TGTGCCAGCAGCCCGGGACTAGCGGGCTACGAGCAGTACTTC.

The chain is built from TRBV19 and TRBJ2-6, with D uncertain. Germline loops: CDR1 LNHDA, CDR2 SQIVND (reference sequence). Trimming shortened V by 1 base and J by 0 bases, and 7 bases separated the two germline ends. The CDR3 spans 16 residues. CDR3 loop: CASSIVQSSGANVLTF. CDR3 in DNA: TGTGCCAGTAGTATAGTTCAGTCCTCTGGGGCCAACGTCCTGACTTTC. The whole variable domain, remainder taken from reference TRBV19 and TRBJ2-6, is DGGITQSPKYLFRKEGQNVTLSCEQNLNHDAMYWYRQDPGQGLRLIYYSQIVNDFQKGDIAEGYSVSREKKESFPLTVTSAQKNPTAFYLCASSIVQSSGANVLTFGAGSRLTVL.

The chain has TRBV28 and TRBJ2-7; D perhaps matches TRBD2 (6 bases). V was clipped by 1 base and J by 5 bases, with 18 bases between them. Per germline, CDR1 MDHEN and CDR2 SYDVKM. There are 16 residues in the CDR3. CDR3 protein: CASSLSSVPGGHEQYF. The DNA of the CDR3 is TGTGCCAGCAGTTTATCCTCGGTCCCCGGGGGTCACGAGCAGTACTTC.

The V gene is TRBV28, the J gene TRBJ1-2; 10 positions match TRBD1. This CDR3 contains 18 residues. Germline V gene data show CDR1 as MDHEN and CDR2 as SYDVKM. Losses at the gene ends were 4 bases for V and 4 bases for J; bases not matched to a gene: 15. As DNA, the CDR3 is TGTGCCAGCAGTTCCTCCAACTTCCGGGACAGGGGCGGCTATGGCTACACCTTC. Translating it yields CASSSSNFRDRGGYGYTF.

J is TRBJ2-4 and V is TRBV5-6, with D hard to call. Trimming removed 0 bases from V and 1 base from J, with 11 bases in between. This CDR3 region has 16 residues. The germline V gene encodes CDR1 SGHDT and CDR2 YYEEEE. CDR3 amino acids: CASSLAGTMAKNIQYF. CDR3 DNA sequence: TGTGCCAGCAGCTTGGCCGGAACCATGGCCAAAAACATTCAGTACTTC.

This rearrangement joins TRBV5-6 to TRBJ2-4; 8 nucleotides match TRBD2. Losses at the gene ends were 4 bases for V and 13 bases for J; bases not matched to a gene: 13. Germline CDR1 reads SGHDT; CDR2 reads YYEEEE. This CDR3 contains 14 residues. The CDR3: CASSPWAGGPRQYF. In nucleotides, the CDR3 is TGTGCCAGCAGCCCGTGGGCGGGAGGCCCCCGGCAGTACTTC.

The chain combines TRBV18 with TRBJ2-7; 8 nucleotides line up with TRBD2. The CDR3 is 16 residues long. V lost 2 bases and J lost 5; bases outside the gene matches: 11. The germline V gene encodes CDR1 KGHSH and CDR2 LQKENI. The CDR3, as DNA: TGTGCCAGCTCACCAGCGAGGGCGGGAGGATCACACGAGCAGTACTTC. Its protein product is CASSPARAGGSHEQYF.

The chain employs TRBV6-5 and TRBJ1-6; 9 nucleotides align to TRBD1. V was pared by 0 bases and J by 10 bases, with 7 bases of the junction left unmatched. This CDR3 contains 16 residues. CDR1 MNHEY and CDR2 SVGAGI come from the germline V gene. CDR3 bases: TGTGCCAGCAGTTACTCGACGGGACAGGGACAATCACCCCTCCACTTT. It specifies CASSYSTGQGQSPLHF.

The V gene is TRBV9, the J gene TRBJ2-3, with D perhaps TRBD2 (6 bases). Trimming took 2 bases from V and 4 from J, leaving 14 bases between them. This CDR3 comprises 15 residues. Germline lookup yields CDR1 SGDLS and CDR2 YYNGEE. CDR3 sequence: CASSVAAGGADTQYF. For the CDR3, the DNA is TGTGCCAGCAGCGTGGCAGCGGGTGGTGCAGATACGCAGTATTTT.

The rearrangement joins TRBV14 to TRBJ2-1, with D perhaps TRBD2 (5 bases). The germline V gene has CDR1 SGHDN and CDR2 FVKESK. This CDR3 spans 16 amino acids. Trimming removed 1 base at V and 3 bases at J, with 13 bases between. Here the CDR3 reads CASSQGEGLGYNEQFF. CDR3 coding DNA: TGTGCCAGCAGCCAAGGGGAAGGACTGGGCTACAATGAGCAGTTCTTC. Filled out from reference TRBV14 and TRBJ2-1, the complete variable domain reads EAGVTQFPSHSVIEKGQTVTLRCDPISGHDNLYWYRRVMGKEIKFLLHFVKESKQDESGMPNNRFLAERTGGTYSTLKVQPAELEDSGVYFCASSQGEGLGYNEQFFGPGTRLTVL.

This clone appeared a single time. The gene calls are TRBV2 and TRBJ2-3; D might be TRBD1 or TRBD2, each matching 5 bases. Germline V gene lookup returns CDR1 SNHLY and CDR2 FYNNEI. This CDR3 is built from 16 residues. Trimming took 6 bases from V and 5 from J, leaving 21 bases between them. CDR3 DNA: TGTGCCAGCAGAGCCTCGGGACCCCGCGGAGTAGATACGCAGTATTTT. Translation: CASRASGPRGVDTQYF. Looking up the rest from reference TRBV2 and TRBJ2-3 gives the full variable domain: EPEVTQTPSHQVTQMGQEVILRCVPISNHLYFYWYRQILGQKVEFLVSFYNNEISEKSEIFDDQFSVERPDGSNFTLKIRSTKLEDSAMYFCASRASGPRGVDTQYFGPGTRLTVL.